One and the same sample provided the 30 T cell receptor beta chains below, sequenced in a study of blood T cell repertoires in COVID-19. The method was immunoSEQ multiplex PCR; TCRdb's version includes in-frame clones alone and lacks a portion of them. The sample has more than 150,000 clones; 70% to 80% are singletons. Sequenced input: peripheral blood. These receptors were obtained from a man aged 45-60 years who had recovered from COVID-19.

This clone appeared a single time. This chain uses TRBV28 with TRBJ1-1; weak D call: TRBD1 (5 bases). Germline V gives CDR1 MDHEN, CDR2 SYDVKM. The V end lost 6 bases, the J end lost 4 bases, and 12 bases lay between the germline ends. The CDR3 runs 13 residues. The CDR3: CASSSGGITEAFF. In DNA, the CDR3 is TGTGCCAGCAGCTCCGGGGGGATCACTGAAGCTTTCTTT.

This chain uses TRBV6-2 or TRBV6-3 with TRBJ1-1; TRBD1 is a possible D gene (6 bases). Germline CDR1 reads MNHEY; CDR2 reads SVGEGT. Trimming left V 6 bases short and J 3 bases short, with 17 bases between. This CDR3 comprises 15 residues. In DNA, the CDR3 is TGTGCCAGCAGCGACCAGGGGCCGACGGACACTGAAGCTTTCTTT. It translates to CASSDQGPTDTEAFF.

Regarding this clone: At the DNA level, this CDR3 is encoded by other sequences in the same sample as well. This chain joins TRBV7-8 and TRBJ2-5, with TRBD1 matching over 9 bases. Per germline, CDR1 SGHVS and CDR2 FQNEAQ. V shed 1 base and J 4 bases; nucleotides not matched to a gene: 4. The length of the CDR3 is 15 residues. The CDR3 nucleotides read TGTGCCAGCAGCTTAGTTACAGGGGGCGTAGAGACCCAGTACTTC. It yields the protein CASSLVTGGVETQYF. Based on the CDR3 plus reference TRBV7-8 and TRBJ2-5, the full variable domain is GAGVSQSPRYKVAKRGQDVALRCDPISGHVSLFWYQQALGQGPEFLTYFQNEAQLDKSGLPSDRFFAERPEGSVSTLKIQRTQQEDSAVYLCASSLVTGGVETQYFGPGTRLLVL.

DNA for the CDR3: TGTGCCAGCAGTGATATCGTCTATGGCTACACCTTC. Translating gives CASSDIVYGYTF. The chain links TRBV25-1 to TRBJ1-2; D not certain. V was cut by 3 bases and J by 4 bases, with 6 bases left in between. Per germline, CDR1 MGHDK and CDR2 SYGVNS. The CDR3 is made up of 12 amino acids.

In DNA form, the CDR3 reads TGCGCCAGCAGCTTGGAGACTAGCGGGAGGGCAGGGGATACGCAGTATTTT. Translating gives CASSLETSGRAGDTQYF. The chain has TRBV5-1 and TRBJ2-3; 14 nucleotides line up with TRBD2. V trimming: 0 bases; J trimming: 6 bases; junction bases outside the gene matches: 6. This CDR3 comprises 17 residues. From germline, CDR1 is SGHRS and CDR2 YFSETQ.

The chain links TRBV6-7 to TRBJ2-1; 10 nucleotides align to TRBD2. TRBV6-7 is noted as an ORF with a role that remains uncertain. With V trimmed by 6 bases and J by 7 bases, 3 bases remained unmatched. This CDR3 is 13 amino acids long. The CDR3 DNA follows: TGTGCCAGCAGGGGACTAGCGAGAAATGAGCAGTTCTTC. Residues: CASRGLARNEQFF.

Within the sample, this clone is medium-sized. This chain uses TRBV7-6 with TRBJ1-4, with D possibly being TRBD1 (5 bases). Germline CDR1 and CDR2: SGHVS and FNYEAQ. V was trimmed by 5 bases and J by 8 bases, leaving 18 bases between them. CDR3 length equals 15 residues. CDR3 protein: CASSHIRGAEEKLFF. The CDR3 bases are TGTGCCAGCAGCCACATCCGCGGGGCCGAGGAAAAACTGTTTTTT. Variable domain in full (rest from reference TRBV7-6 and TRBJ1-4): GAGVSQSPRYKVTKRGQDVALRCDPISGHVSLYWYRQALGQGPEFLTYFNYEAQQDKSGLPNDRFSAERPEGSISTLTIQRTEQRDSAMYRCASSHIRGAEEKLFFGSGTQLSVL.

As DNA, the CDR3 is TGTGCCAGCAGTTACTCGCCTCGTGGGGGCAGCCACTTT. This translates into CASSYSPRGGSHF. This chain uses TRBV6-6 with TRBJ1-6, with D perhaps matching TRBD1 (6 bases). There are 13 residues in the CDR3. Looked up from germline, CDR1 is MNHNY and CDR2 is SVGAGI (reference sequence). V lost 0 bases and J lost 18, with 15 bases in between.

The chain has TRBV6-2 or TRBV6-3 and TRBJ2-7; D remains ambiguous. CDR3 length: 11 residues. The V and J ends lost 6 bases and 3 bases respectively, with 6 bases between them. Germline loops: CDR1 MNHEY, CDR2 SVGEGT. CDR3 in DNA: TGTGCCAGCAGCCGGAGCTACGAGCAGTACTTC. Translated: CASSRSYEQYF.

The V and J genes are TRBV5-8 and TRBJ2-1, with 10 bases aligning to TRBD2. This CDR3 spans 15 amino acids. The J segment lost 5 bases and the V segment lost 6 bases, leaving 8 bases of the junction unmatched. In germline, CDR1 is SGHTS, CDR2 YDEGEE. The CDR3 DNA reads TGTGCCAGCATACTCGGGACTAGCGTCAACAATGAGCAGTTCTTC. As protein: CASILGTSVNNEQFF.

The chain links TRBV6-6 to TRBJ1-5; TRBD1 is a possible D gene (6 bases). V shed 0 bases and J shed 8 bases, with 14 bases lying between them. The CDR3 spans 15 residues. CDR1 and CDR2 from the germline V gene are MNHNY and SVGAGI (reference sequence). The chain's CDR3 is CASSYSPGEGKPQHF. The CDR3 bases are TGTGCCAGCAGTTACTCGCCAGGGGAGGGAAAGCCCCAGCATTTT.

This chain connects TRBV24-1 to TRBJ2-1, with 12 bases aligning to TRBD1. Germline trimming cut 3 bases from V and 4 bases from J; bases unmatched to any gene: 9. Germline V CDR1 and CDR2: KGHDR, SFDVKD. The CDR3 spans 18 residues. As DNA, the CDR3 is TGTGCCACCAGTGATGTTACCGGGACAGGGGGCGCTTACAATGAGCAGTTCTTC. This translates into CATSDVTGTGGAYNEQFF.

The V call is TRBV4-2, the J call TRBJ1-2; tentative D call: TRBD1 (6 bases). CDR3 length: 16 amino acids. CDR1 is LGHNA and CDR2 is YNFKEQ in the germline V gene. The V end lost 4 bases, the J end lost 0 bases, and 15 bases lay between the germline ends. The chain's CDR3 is CASSLFLTGTNYGYTF. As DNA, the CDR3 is TGTGCCAGCAGCCTTTTCCTGACAGGCACTAACTATGGCTACACCTTC.

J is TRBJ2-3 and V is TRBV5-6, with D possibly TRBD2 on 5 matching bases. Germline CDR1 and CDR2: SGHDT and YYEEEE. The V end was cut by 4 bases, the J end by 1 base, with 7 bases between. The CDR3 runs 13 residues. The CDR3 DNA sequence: TGTGCCAGCAGCCAGGAGGGCACAGATACGCAGTATTTT. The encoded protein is CASSQEGTDTQYF.

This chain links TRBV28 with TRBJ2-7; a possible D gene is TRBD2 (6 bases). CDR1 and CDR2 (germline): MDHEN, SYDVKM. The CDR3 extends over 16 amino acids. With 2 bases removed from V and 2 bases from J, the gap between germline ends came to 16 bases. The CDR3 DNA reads TGTGCCAGCAGTTTAGCAGGTAGCGGATTTCCCTACGAGCAGTACTTC. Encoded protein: CASSLAGSGFPYEQYF.

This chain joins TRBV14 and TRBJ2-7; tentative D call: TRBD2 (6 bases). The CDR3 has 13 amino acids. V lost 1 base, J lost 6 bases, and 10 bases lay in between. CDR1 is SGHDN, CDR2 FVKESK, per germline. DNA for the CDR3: TGTGCCAGCAGCCAAGTGCCGGGAGTCGAGCAGTACTTC. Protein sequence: CASSQVPGVEQYF. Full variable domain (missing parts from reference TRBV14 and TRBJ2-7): EAGVTQFPSHSVIEKGQTVTLRCDPISGHDNLYWYRRVMGKEIKFLLHFVKESKQDESGMPNNRFLAERTGGTYSTLKVQPAELEDSGVYFCASSQVPGVEQYFGPGTRLTVT.

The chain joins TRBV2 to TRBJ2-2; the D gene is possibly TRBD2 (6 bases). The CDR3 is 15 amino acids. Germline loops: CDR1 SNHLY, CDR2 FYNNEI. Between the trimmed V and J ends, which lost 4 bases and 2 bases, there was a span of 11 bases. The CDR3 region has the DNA TGTGCCAGCAGTGGCGGGGCTCTAAACACCGGGGAGCTGTTTTTT. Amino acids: CASSGGALNTGELFF.

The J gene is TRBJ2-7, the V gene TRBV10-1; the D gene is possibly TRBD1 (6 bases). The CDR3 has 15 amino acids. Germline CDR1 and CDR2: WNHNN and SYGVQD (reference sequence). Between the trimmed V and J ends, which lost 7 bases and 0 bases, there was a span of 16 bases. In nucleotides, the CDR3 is TGCGCCAGCAACCTGGGACACATTGACTCCTACGAGCAGTACTTC. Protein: CASNLGHIDSYEQYF.

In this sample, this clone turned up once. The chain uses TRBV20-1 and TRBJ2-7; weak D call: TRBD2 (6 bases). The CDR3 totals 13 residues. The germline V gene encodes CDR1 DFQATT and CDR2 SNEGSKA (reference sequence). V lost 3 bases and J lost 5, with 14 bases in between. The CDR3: CSASSQGGHEQYF. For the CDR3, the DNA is TGCAGTGCTAGTAGTCAGGGAGGCCACGAGCAGTACTTC.

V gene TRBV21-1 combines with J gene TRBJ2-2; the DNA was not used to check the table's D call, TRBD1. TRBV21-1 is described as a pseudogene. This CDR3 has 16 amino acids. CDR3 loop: CASSNRGQGNTGELFF. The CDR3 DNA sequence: TGTGCCAGCAGCAACAGGGGACAGGGGAACACCGGGGAGCTGTTTTTT.

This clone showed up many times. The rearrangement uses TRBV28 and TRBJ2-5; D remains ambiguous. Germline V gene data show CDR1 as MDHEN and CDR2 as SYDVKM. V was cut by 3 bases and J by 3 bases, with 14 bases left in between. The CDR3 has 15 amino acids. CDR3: CASSFSRKSKETQYF. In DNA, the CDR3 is TGTGCCAGCAGTTTCTCGAGGAAAAGCAAAGAGACCCAGTACTTC.

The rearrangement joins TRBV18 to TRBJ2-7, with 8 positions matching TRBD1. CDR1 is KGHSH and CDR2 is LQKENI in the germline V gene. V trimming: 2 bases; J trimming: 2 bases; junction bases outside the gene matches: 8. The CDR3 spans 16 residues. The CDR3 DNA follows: TGTGCCAGCTCACCAGCACAAAGGGGACAGGCCTACGAGCAGTACTTC. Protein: CASSPAQRGQAYEQYF.

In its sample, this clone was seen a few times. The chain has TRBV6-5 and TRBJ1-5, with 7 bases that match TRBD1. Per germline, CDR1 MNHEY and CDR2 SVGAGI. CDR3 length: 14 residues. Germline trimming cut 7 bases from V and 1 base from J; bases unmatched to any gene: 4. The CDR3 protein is CASNPTGSNQPQHF. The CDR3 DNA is TGTGCCAGCAACCCGACAGGGAGCAATCAGCCCCAGCATTTT.

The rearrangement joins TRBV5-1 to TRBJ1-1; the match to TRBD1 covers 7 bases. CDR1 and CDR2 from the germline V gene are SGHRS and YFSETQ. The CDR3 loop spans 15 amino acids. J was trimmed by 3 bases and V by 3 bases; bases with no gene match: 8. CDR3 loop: CASSSRQGVDTEAFF. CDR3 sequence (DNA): TGCGCCAGCAGCTCTAGACAGGGTGTCGACACTGAAGCTTTCTTT. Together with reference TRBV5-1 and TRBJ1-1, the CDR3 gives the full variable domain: KAGVTQTPRYLIKTRGQQVTLSCSPISGHRSVSWYQQTPGQGLQFLFEYFSETQRNKGNFPGRFSGRQFSNSRSEMNVSTLELGDSALYLCASSSRQGVDTEAFFGQGTRLTVV.

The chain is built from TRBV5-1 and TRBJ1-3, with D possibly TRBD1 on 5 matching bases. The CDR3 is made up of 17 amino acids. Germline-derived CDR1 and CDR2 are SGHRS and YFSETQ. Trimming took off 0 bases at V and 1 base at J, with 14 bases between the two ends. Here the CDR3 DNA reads TGCGCCAGCAGCTTGGCCTTAGGGGCTGGTTCTGGAAACACCATATATTTT. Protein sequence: CASSLALGAGSGNTIYF.

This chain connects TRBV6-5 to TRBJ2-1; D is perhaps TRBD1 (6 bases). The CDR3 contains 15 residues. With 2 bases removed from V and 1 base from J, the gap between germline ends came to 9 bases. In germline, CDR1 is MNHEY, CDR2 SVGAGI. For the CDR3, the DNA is TGTGCCAGCAGTTACAGTAGGGGGTCCTACAATGAGCAGTTCTTC. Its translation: CASSYSRGSYNEQFF.

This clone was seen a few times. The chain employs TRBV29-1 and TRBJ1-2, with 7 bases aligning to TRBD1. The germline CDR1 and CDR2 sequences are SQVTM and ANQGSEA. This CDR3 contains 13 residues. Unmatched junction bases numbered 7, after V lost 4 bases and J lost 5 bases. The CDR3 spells CSVATTGPYGYTF. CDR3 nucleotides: TGCAGCGTTGCAACGACAGGGCCTTATGGCTACACCTTC.

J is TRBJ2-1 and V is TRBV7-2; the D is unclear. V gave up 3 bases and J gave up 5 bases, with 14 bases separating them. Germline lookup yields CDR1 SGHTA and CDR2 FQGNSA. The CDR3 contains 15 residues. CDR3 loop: CASSLYQDRNNEQFF. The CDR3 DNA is TGTGCCAGCAGCTTGTACCAGGATAGAAACAATGAGCAGTTCTTC.

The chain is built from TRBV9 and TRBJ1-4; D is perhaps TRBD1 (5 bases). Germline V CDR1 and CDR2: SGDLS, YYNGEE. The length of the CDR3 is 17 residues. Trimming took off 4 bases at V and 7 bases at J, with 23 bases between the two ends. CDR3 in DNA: TGTGCCAGCAGCCCTAGTAGTGTGGGGCAAAGAGGTGAAAAACTGTTTTTT. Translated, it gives CASSPSSVGQRGEKLFF. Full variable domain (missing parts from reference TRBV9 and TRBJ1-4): DSGVTQTPKHLITATGQRVTLRCSPRSGDLSVYWYQQSLDQGLQFLIQYYNGEERAKGNILERFSAQQFPDLHSELNLSSLELGDSALYFCASSPSSVGQRGEKLFFGSGTQLSVL.

The CDR3 region is CAWRLPLAGSEQFF. CDR3 coding DNA: TGTGCCTGGAGACTCCCGCTAGCGGGAAGTGAGCAGTTCTTC. This chain links TRBV30 with TRBJ2-1; 9 positions agree with TRBD2. The CDR3 covers 14 residues. With 3 bases clipped from V and 9 bases from J, the junction kept 9 bases outside the gene matches. CDR1 and CDR2 (germline): GTSNPN, SVGIG (reference sequence).